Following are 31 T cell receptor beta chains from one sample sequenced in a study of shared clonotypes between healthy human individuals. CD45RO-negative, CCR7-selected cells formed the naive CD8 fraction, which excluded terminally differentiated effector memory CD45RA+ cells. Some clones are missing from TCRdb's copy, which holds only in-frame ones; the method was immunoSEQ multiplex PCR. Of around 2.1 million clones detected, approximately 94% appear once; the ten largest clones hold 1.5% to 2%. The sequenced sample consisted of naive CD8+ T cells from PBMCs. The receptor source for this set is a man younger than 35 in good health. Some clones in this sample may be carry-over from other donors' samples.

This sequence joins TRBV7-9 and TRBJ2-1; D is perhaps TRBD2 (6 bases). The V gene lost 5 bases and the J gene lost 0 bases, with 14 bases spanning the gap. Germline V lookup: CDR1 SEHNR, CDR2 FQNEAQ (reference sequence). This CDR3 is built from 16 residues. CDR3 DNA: TGTGCCAGCAGCCCTGGGGGGATTAGCTCCTACAATGAGCAGTTCTTC. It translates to CASSPGGISSYNEQFF.

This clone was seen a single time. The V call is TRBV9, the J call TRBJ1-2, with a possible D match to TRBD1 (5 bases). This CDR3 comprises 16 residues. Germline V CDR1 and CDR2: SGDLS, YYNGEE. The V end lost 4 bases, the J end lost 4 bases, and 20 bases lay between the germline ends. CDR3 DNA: TGTGCCAGCAGCCCCTACCAGCACGGGGGAGCCTATGGCTACACCTTC. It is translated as CASSPYQHGGAYGYTF. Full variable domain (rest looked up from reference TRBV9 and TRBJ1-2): DSGVTQTPKHLITATGQRVTLRCSPRSGDLSVYWYQQSLDQGLQFLIQYYNGEERAKGNILERFSAQQFPDLHSELNLSSLELGDSALYFCASSPYQHGGAYGYTFGSGTRLTVV.

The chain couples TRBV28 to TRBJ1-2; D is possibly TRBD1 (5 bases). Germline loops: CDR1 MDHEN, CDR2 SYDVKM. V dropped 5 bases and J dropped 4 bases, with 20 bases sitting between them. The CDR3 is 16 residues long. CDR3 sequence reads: CASSPLGPHLGYGYTF. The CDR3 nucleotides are TGTGCCAGCAGTCCCCTGGGACCGCACCTGGGCTATGGCTACACCTTC.

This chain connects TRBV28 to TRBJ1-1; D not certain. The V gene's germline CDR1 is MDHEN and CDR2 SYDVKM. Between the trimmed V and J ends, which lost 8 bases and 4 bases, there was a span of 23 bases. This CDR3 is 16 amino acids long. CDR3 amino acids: CASATSPTKSVTEAFF. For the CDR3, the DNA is TGTGCCAGCGCTACCTCCCCCACCAAATCCGTCACTGAAGCTTTCTTT.

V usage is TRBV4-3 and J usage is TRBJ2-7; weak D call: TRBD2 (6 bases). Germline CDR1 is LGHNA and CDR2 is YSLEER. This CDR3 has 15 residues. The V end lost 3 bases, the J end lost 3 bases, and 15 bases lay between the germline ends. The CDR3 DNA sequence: TGCGCCAGCAGCCAGACCCGGGGGTTGGGCTACGAGCAGTACTTC. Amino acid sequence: CASSQTRGLGYEQYF.

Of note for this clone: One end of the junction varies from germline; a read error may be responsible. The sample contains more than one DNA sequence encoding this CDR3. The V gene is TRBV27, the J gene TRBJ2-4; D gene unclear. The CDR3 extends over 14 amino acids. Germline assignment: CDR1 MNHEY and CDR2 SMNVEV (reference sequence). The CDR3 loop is CASSLSGAKNIQYF. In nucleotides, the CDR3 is TGTGCTAGCAGTTTATCCGGCGCCAAAAACATTCAGTACTTC.

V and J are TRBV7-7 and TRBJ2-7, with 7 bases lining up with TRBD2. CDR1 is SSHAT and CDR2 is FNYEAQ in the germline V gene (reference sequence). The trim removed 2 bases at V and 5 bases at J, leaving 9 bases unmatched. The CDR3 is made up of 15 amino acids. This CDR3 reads CASSLSAGTIHEQYF. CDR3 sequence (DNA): TGTGCCAGCAGCTTATCGGCGGGGACTATCCACGAGCAGTACTTC. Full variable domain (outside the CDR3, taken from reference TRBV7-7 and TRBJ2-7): GAGVSQSPRYKVTKRGQDVTLRCDPISSHATLYWYQQALGQGPEFLTYFNYEAQPDKSGLPSDRFSAERPEGSISTLTIQRTEQRDSAMYRCASSLSAGTIHEQYFGPGTRLTVT.

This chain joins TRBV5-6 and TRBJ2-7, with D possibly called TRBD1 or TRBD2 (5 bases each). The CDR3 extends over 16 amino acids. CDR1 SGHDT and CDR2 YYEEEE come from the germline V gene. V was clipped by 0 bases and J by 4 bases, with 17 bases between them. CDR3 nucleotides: TGTGCCAGCAGCTTGGTAAAGGGACCCTACGGTTACGAGCAGTACTTC. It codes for CASSLVKGPYGYEQYF.

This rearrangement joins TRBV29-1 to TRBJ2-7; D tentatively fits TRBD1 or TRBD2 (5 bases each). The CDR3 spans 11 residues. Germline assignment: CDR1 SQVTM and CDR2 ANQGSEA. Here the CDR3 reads CSAGDGKGLHV. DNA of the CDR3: TGCAGCGCCGGGGACGGGAAGGGGCTTCATGTC.

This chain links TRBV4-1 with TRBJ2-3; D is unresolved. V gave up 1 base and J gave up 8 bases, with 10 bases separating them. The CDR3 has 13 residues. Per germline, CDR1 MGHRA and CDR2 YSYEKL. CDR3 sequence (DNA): TGCGCCAGCAGCCAAGTCCTGGCGCGTACGCAGTATTTT. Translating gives CASSQVLARTQYF.

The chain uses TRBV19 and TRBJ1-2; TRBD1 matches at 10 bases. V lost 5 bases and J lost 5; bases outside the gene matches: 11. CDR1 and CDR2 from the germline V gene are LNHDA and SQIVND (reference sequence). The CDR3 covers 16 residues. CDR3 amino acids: CASSPRDRGTSYGYTF. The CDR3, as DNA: TGTGCCAGTAGTCCCCGGGACAGGGGAACTTCTTATGGCTACACCTTC.

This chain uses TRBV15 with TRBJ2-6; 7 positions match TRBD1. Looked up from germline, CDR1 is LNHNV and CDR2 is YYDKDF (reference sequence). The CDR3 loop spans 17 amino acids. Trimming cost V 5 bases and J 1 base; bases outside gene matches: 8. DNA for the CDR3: TGTGCCACCAGCCAGGGGACAGTCGCTTCTGGGGCCAACGTCCTGACTTTC. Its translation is CATSQGTVASGANVLTF. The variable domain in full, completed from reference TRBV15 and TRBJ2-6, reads DAMVIQNPRYQVTQFGKPVTLSCSQTLNHNVMYWYQQKSSQAPKLLFHYYDKDFNNEADTPDNFQSRRPNTSFCFLDIRSPGLGDTAMYLCATSQGTVASGANVLTFGAGSRLTVL.

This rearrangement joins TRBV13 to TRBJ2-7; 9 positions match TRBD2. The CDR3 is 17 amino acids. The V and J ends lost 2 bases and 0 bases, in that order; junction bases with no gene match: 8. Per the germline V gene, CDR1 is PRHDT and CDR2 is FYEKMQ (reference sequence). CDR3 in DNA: TGTGCCAGCAGCTTACGACTAGCGGCCAAAAGCTCCTACGAGCAGTACTTC. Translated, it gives CASSLRLAAKSSYEQYF.

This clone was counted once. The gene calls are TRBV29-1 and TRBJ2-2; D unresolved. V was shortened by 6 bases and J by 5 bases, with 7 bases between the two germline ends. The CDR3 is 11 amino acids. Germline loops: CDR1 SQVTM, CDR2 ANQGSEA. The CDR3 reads CSVQETGELFF. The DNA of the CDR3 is TGCAGCGTCCAGGAGACCGGGGAGCTGTTTTTT.

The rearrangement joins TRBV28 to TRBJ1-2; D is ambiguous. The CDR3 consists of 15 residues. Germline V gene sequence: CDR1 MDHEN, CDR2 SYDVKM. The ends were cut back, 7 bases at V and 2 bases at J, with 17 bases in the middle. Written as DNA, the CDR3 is TGTGCCAGCACTGGGCCAAGCCGAATGAACTATGGCTACACCTTC. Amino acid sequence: CASTGPSRMNYGYTF.

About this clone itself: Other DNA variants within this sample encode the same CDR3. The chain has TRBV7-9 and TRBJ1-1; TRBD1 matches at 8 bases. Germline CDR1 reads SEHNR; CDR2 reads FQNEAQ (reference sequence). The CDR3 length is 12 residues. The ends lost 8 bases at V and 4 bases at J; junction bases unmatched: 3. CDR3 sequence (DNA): TGTGCCAGCGGCAGGGGGCTCACTGAAGCTTTCTTT. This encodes CASGRGLTEAFF.

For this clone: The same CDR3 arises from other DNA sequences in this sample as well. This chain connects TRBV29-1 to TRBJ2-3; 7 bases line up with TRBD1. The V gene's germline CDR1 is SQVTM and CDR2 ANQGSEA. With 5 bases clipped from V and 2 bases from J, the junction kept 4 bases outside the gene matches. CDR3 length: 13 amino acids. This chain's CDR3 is CSVLTGNTDTQYF. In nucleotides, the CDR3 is TGCAGCGTTCTGACAGGGAACACAGATACGCAGTATTTT.

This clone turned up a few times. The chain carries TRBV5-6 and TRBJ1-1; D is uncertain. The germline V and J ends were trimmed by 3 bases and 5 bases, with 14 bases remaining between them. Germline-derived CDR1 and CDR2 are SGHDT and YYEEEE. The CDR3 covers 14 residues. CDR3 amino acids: CASSWYRRGTEAFF. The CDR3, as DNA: TGTGCCAGCAGCTGGTATCGGAGAGGTACTGAAGCTTTCTTT.

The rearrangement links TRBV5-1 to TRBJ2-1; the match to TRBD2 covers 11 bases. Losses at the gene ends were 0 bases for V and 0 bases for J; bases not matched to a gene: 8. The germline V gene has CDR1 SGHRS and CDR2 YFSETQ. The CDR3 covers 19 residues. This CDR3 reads CASSLGVAGGSNSYNEQFF. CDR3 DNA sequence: TGCGCCAGCAGCTTGGGGGTAGCGGGAGGGTCTAACTCCTACAATGAGCAGTTCTTC.

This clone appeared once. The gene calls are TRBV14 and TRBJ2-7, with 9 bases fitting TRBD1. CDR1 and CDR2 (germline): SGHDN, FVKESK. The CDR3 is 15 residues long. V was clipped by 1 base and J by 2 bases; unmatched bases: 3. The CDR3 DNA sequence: TGTGCCAGCAGCCAAGCAGACAGGGGGGCCTACGAGCAGTACTTC. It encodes CASSQADRGAYEQYF.

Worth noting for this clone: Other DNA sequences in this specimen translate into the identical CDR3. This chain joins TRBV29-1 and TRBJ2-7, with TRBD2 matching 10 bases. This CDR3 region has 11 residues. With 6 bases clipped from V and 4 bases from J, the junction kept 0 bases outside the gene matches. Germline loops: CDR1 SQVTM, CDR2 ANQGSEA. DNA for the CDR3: TGCAGCGTGACTAGCGGGTACGAGCAGTACTTC. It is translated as CSVTSGYEQYF.

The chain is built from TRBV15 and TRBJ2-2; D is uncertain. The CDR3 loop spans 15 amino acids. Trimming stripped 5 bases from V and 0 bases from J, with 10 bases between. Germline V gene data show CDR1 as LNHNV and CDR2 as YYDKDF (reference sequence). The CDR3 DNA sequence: TGTGCCACCAGCGAGTCGGGTACGAACACCGGGGAGCTGTTTTTT. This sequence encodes CATSESGTNTGELFF.

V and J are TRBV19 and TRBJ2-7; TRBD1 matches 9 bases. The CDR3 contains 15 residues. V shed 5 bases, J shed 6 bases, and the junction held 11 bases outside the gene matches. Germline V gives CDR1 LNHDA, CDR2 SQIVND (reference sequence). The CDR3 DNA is TGTGCCAGTAGTCCTCCGGGACAGGGATGGTTCGAGCAGTACTTC. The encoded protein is CASSPPGQGWFEQYF.

The CDR3 DNA sequence: TGTGCCAGCAGCTTAGCGCTAAGGTCAGGGGGGCCGACCTACGAGCAGTACTTC. Translating gives CASSLALRSGGPTYEQYF. The genes are TRBV7-2 and TRBJ2-7, with D tentatively TRBD1 (7 bases). Germline V gene data show CDR1 as SGHTA and CDR2 as FQGNSA. The CDR3 has 18 residues. V was shortened by 0 bases and J by 2 bases, with 20 bases between the two germline ends.

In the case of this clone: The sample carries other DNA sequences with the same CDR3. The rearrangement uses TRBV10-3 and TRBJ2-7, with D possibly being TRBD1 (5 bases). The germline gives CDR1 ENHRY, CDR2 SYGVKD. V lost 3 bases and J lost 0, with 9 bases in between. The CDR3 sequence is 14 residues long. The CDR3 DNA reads TGTGCCATCAGTGAAGACACAGGCTCCTACGAGCAGTACTTC. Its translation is CAISEDTGSYEQYF.

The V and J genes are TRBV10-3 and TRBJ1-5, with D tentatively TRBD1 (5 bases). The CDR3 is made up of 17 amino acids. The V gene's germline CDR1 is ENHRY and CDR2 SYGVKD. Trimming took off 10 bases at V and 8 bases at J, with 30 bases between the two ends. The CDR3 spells CATWRGGEGIMGEPQHF. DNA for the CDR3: TGTGCCACCTGGCGCGGGGGAGAAGGGATAATGGGGGAGCCCCAGCATTTT.

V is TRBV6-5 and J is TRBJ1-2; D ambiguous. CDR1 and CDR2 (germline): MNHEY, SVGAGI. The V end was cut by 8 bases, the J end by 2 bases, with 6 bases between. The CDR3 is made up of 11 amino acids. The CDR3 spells CASLGNYGYTF. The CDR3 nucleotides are TGTGCCAGCCTCGGGAACTATGGCTACACCTTC.

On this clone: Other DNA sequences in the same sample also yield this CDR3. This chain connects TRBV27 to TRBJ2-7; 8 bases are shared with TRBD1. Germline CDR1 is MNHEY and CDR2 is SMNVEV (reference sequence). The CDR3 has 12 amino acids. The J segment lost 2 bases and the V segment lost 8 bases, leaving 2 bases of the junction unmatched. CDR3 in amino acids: CASRQGPYEQYF. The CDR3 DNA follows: TGTGCCAGCCGACAGGGGCCCTACGAGCAGTACTTC.

The CDR3 bases are TGTGCCAGCAGCCAAGACAGTACGACTACCCCAACGGATGAGCAGTTCTTC. This translates into CASSQDSTTTPTDEQFF. The chain recombines TRBV4-2 with TRBJ2-1, with D possibly being TRBD2 (5 bases). Trimming took 0 bases from V and 8 from J, leaving 20 bases between them. CDR3 size: 17 residues. Germline lookup yields CDR1 LGHNA and CDR2 YNFKEQ.

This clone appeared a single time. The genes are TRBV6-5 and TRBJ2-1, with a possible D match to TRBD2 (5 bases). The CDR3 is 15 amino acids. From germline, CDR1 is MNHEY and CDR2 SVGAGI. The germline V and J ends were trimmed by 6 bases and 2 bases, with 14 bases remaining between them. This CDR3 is CASSLSGPAYNEQFF. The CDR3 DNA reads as TGTGCCAGCAGCCTGAGCGGCCCCGCCTACAATGAGCAGTTCTTC.

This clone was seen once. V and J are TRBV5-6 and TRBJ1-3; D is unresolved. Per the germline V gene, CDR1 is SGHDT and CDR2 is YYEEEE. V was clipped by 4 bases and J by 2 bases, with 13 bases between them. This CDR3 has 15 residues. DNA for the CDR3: TGTGCCAGCAGCCAAAACAGAGCCCCTGGAAACACCATATATTTT. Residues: CASSQNRAPGNTIYF.